A single sample gave rise to the 17 T cell receptor beta chains below, sequenced in a study of CD8 T cells in ankylosing spondylitis. Study-wide points: Apparently characteristic of ankylosing spondylitis blood was a TCR beta motif (about eight highly homologous variants).

No antigen has been assigned to these receptors. TCRdb recomputed calls from the 5' RACE reads with MiXCR, one row per CDR3 protein. Altogether a few hundred thousand distinct CDR3 sequences are present, approximately 7.4% being singletons, with the ten largest covering 11% to 15%. Material for sequencing was blood, either unsorted or a sorted T cell fraction (not recorded which). These receptors were taken from a male donor with ankylosing spondylitis.

This chain joins TRBV5-6 and TRBJ2-1; 12 bases align to TRBD2. CDR1 and CDR2 (germline): SGHDT, YYEEEE. V was clipped by 4 bases and J by 12 bases; unmatched bases: 5. The CDR3 runs to 13 residues. The CDR3 sequence: CASSDGLAGMQFF. The CDR3 DNA reads TGTGCCAGCAGCGACGGACTAGCGGGGATGCAGTTCTTC.

This clonotype was found many times. The chain carries TRBV27 and TRBJ2-3; 9 bases match TRBD2. The ends lost 4 bases at V and 5 bases at J; junction bases unmatched: 10. CDR3 size: 16 residues. Germline assignment: CDR1 MNHEY and CDR2 SMNVEV (reference sequence). For the CDR3, the DNA is TGTGCCAGCAGTTGGCCGGGGAGCGGGAGGAAAGATACGCAGTATTTT. Translation: CASSWPGSGRKDTQYF.

The genes are TRBV6-5 and TRBJ2-3, with D tentatively TRBD2 (5 bases). Germline lookup yields CDR1 MNHEY and CDR2 SVGAGI. The CDR3 has 14 amino acids. Trimming cost V 2 bases and J 6 bases, with 12 bases left between them. The DNA for the CDR3 is TGTGCCAGCAGTTACGCGGACTCGTGGGATACGCAGTATTTT. It yields the protein CASSYADSWDTQYF.

This chain uses TRBV7-8 with TRBJ2-3; D is perhaps TRBD2 (5 bases). Germline V lookup: CDR1 SGHVS, CDR2 FQNEAQ. Trimming stripped 5 bases from V and 0 bases from J, with 12 bases between. The CDR3 totals 15 residues. CDR3 in amino acids: CASSRLAGSTDTQYF. Written as DNA, the CDR3 is TGTGCCAGCAGCCGTCTAGCCGGGAGCACAGATACGCAGTATTTT.

This clonotype was recorded many times. The V call is TRBV15, the J call TRBJ2-1; no reliable D call. Germline assignment: CDR1 LNHNV and CDR2 YYDKDF (reference sequence). Trimming shortened V by 6 bases and J by 0 bases, and 15 bases separated the two germline ends. CDR3 length: 16 amino acids. CDR3 nucleotides: TGTGCCACCAGTATAAGTCCTCCTCGCTCCTACAATGAGCAGTTCTTC. Translated: CATSISPPRSYNEQFF.

This sequence joins TRBV12-5 and TRBJ2-1; possibly TRBD1 for D (6 bases). The CDR3 is 18 amino acids. CDR1 and CDR2 (germline): LGHNT, FRNRAP. With 0 bases removed from V and 7 bases from J, the gap between germline ends came to 22 bases. The CDR3 sequence is CASGLVGTMYYLGNEQFF. In DNA form, the CDR3 reads TGTGCTAGTGGTTTGGTAGGGACAATGTATTACCTTGGGAATGAGCAGTTCTTC.

The chain combines TRBV4-2 with TRBJ2-3; D tentatively fits TRBD1 or TRBD2 (5 bases each). The germline CDR1 and CDR2 sequences are LGHNA and YNFKEQ. This CDR3 spans 19 amino acids. The V end lost 4 bases, the J end lost 3 bases, and 26 bases lay between the germline ends. The DNA for the CDR3 is TGTGCCAGCAGCCGGGGGTGGATTCAGTGGAAAGAGGGGACAGATACGCAGTATTTT. Encoded protein: CASSRGWIQWKEGTDTQYF.

This clonotype showed up many times. The V call is TRBV29-1, the J call TRBJ1-2, with D perhaps matching TRBD1 (5 bases). The germline V gene encodes CDR1 SQVTM and CDR2 ANQGSEA. With 0 bases removed from V and 0 bases from J, the gap between germline ends came to 11 bases. This CDR3 has 15 amino acids. CDR3 amino acids: CSVEDMGGPNYGYTF. Written as DNA, the CDR3 is TGCAGCGTTGAAGATATGGGGGGACCTAACTATGGCTACACCTTC.

This clonotype was recorded many times. The chain recombines TRBV29-1 with TRBJ2-5; 10 bases map to TRBD1. This CDR3 has 18 amino acids. Unmatched junction bases numbered 16, after V lost 5 bases and J lost 1 base. Germline V gene data show CDR1 as SQVTM and CDR2 as ANQGSEA. CDR3 in amino acids: CSVKLTGGILVGQETQYF. CDR3 in DNA: TGCAGCGTTAAGTTGACAGGGGGCATCTTGGTTGGCCAAGAGACCCAGTACTTC.

A few counts support this clonotype. The rearrangement joins TRBV11-2 to TRBJ2-7, with D possibly matching TRBD2 (6 bases). V was shortened by 8 bases and J by 0 bases, with 11 bases between the two germline ends. The CDR3 extends over 13 amino acids. Germline-derived CDR1 and CDR2 are SGHAT and FQNNGV. The CDR3 here is CASEQGLSYEQYF. The DNA of the CDR3 is TGTGCCAGCGAGCAGGGACTCTCCTACGAGCAGTACTTC. Combining the CDR3 with reference TRBV11-2 and TRBJ2-7 gives the whole variable domain EAGVAQSPRYKIIEKRQSVAFWCNPISGHATLYWYQQILGQGPKLLIQFQNNGVVDDSQLPKDRFSAERLKGVDSTLKIQPAKLEDSAVYLCASEQGLSYEQYFGPGTRLTVT.

This clonotype has ten or more counts. V gene TRBV7-8 combines with J gene TRBJ2-5; 8 nucleotides match TRBD2. The CDR3 is 17 amino acids. Germline V gene sequence: CDR1 SGHVS, CDR2 FQNEAQ. Trimming took 0 bases from V and 9 from J; bases not matched to a gene: 15. The CDR3 DNA follows: TGTGCCAGCAGCTTAGCGCTTGGCGGGGGGCCGCAGAAGCCCCAGTACTTC. Translating it yields CASSLALGGGPQKPQYF. The variable domain in full, with the rest retrieved from reference TRBV7-8 and TRBJ2-5, is GAGVSQSPRYKVAKRGQDVALRCDPISGHVSLFWYQQALGQGPEFLTYFQNEAQLDKSGLPSDRFFAERPEGSVSTLKIQRTQQEDSAVYLCASSLALGGGPQKPQYFGPGTRLLVL.

This clonotype showed up many times. The rearrangement links TRBV28 to TRBJ1-2; TRBD1 is a possible D gene (6 bases). The CDR3 totals 13 residues. CDR1 MDHEN and CDR2 SYDVKM come from the germline V gene. Trimming left V 6 bases short and J 7 bases short, with 15 bases between. The CDR3 sequence: CASSLGGAGGYTF. The DNA of the CDR3 is TGTGCCAGCAGCTTGGGGGGGGCGGGTGGCTACACCTTC.

This clonotype was detected a few times. The chain joins TRBV11-3 to TRBJ2-1; D may be TRBD1 or TRBD2 (5 bases each). Germline V gene sequence: CDR1 SGHNT, CDR2 YENEEA. Trimming pared 1 base from V and 10 bases from J, leaving 11 bases between. The CDR3 spans 13 residues. CDR3 bases: TGTGCCAGCAGCTTAGTCTGGGGACGGGAGCAGTTCTTC. Amino acids: CASSLVWGREQFF.

This clonotype was recorded many times. The chain employs TRBV29-1 and TRBJ1-2; 10 nucleotides line up with TRBD1. This CDR3 spans 13 amino acids. With V trimmed by 6 bases and J by 3 bases, 4 bases remained unmatched. Looked up from germline, CDR1 is SQVTM and CDR2 is ANQGSEA. The CDR3 reads CSVRDRGDYGYTF. As DNA, the CDR3 is TGCAGCGTGAGGGACAGGGGTGACTATGGCTACACCTTC.

In this sample, this clonotype turned up many times. The chain recombines TRBV6-2 or TRBV6-3 with TRBJ1-5; D ambiguous. From germline, CDR1 is MNHEY and CDR2 SVGEGT. This CDR3 is 14 amino acids long. Trimming removed 4 bases at V and 2 bases at J, with 9 bases between. The CDR3 protein is CASSSWDGNQPQHF. CDR3 DNA: TGTGCCAGCAGTTCTTGGGATGGCAATCAGCCCCAGCATTTT.

This clonotype was seen ten or more times. The chain combines TRBV5-6 with TRBJ1-6; possible D gene TRBD1, 6 bases. The V and J ends lost 5 bases and 4 bases respectively, with 10 bases between them. In germline, CDR1 is SGHDT, CDR2 YYEEEE. The CDR3 totals 14 residues. CDR3 sequence: CASRDSSYNSPLHF. For the CDR3, the DNA is TGTGCCAGCAGGGACAGCTCATATAATTCACCCCTCCACTTT.

A few counts support this clonotype. The rearrangement links TRBV4-1 to TRBJ1-2; maybe TRBD1 (5 bases). The length of the CDR3 is 14 residues. The V and J ends lost 4 bases and 3 bases respectively, with 12 bases between them. Germline V gene lookup returns CDR1 MGHRA and CDR2 YSYEKL. DNA for the CDR3: TGCGCCAGCAGCCTTGCAGGGTCGGACTATGGCTACACCTTC. Its protein is CASSLAGSDYGYTF.